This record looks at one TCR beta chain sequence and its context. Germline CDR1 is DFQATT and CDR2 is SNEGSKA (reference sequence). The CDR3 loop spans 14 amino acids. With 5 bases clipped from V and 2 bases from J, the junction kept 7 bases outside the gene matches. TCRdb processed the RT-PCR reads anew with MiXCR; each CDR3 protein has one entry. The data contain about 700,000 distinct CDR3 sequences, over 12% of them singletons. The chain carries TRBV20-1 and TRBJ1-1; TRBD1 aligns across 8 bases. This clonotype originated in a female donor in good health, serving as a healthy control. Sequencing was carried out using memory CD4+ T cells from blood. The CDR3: CSASRTGTNTEAFF. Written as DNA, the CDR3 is TGCAGTGCTTCCCGGACAGGGACAAACACTGAAGCTTTCTTT.